Below are 19 T cell receptor beta chains sequenced from a single sample in a study of long-term antiretroviral therapy in people with HIV. A v3.0 immunoSEQ assay was performed at survey level. Generated by immunoSEQ multiplex PCR, the TCRdb table keeps only in-frame clones and is missing some. The table has 6,000 to 8,500 clones, about two thirds seen once. The specimen was unsorted PBMCs, collected 0.1 years before starting antiretroviral therapy. The receptors were gathered from a man younger than 30 with HIV.

The chain uses TRBV6-4 and TRBJ2-1; possible D gene TRBD2, 5 bases. Looked up from germline, CDR1 is MRHNA and CDR2 is SNTAGT. The CDR3 runs 13 residues. Trimming removed 6 bases at V and 2 bases at J, with 8 bases between. In DNA, the CDR3 is TGTGCCAGCAGCTCCGGGGCCTACAATGAGCAGTTCTTC. As protein: CASSSGAYNEQFF.

The gene calls are TRBV2 and TRBJ2-1; TRBD2 matches 10 bases. This CDR3 comprises 18 residues. V dropped 4 bases and J dropped 0; count of bases not matched to a gene: 9. Germline V gene data show CDR1 as SNHLY and CDR2 as FYNNEI. This CDR3 is CASSGFTSGESSYNEQFF. The CDR3 nucleotides read TGTGCCAGCAGTGGTTTTACTAGCGGGGAGAGCTCCTACAATGAGCAGTTCTTC.

In DNA form, the CDR3 reads TGTGCCAGCAGTTACGAGAGCTCCTACAATGAGCAGTTCTTC. Its protein is CASSYESSYNEQFF. The rearrangement uses TRBV6-5 and TRBJ2-1; D not resolved. Germline loops: CDR1 MNHEY, CDR2 SVGAGI. This CDR3 spans 14 amino acids. With 2 bases removed from V and 0 bases from J, the gap between germline ends came to 5 bases.

This clone has a handful of counts. V gene TRBV19 combines with J gene TRBJ1-5; the match to TRBD1 covers 8 bases. J lost 4 bases, V lost 7 bases, and 6 bases had no gene match. The CDR3 length is 14 residues. Per germline, CDR1 LNHDA and CDR2 SQIVND (reference sequence). The DNA of the CDR3 is TGTGCCAGTAACAGGGGACAGGTTAATCAGCCCCAGCATTTT. Translated, it gives CASNRGQVNQPQHF.

The chain recombines TRBV7-6 with TRBJ2-3, with 7 bases that match TRBD2. From germline, CDR1 is SGHVS and CDR2 FNYEAQ. With 4 bases clipped from V and 2 bases from J, the junction kept 6 bases outside the gene matches. The CDR3 is made up of 15 amino acids. CDR3 residues: CASSSWGGNTDTQYF. The CDR3 DNA is TGTGCCAGCAGCTCATGGGGGGGTAACACAGATACGCAGTATTTT.

V and J are TRBV4-1 and TRBJ2-2; 7 nucleotides align to TRBD1. Germline CDR1 is MGHRA and CDR2 is YSYEKL. This CDR3 is 14 amino acids long. J was trimmed by 4 bases and V by 8 bases; bases with no gene match: 7. Here the CDR3 DNA reads TGCGCCAGCGGAACAGGGGCGCTCACCGGGGAGCTGTTTTTT. It encodes CASGTGALTGELFF.

DNA of the CDR3: TGTGCCAGCAGCCCCTCTGGTCGACCGGCGCGGGCTTTCTTT. It yields the protein CASSPSGRPARAFF. The rearrangement links TRBV7-9 to TRBJ1-1, with D unclear. The CDR3 extends over 14 amino acids. The V gene's germline CDR1 is SEHNR and CDR2 FQNEAQ (reference sequence). Trimming removed 5 bases from V and 11 bases from J, with 21 bases in between.

The V gene is TRBV6-1, the J gene TRBJ1-5; 9 bases line up with TRBD1. The CDR3 consists of 14 residues. J lost 4 bases, V lost 7 bases, and 5 bases had no gene match. Germline assignment: CDR1 MNHNS and CDR2 SASEGT. In nucleotides, the CDR3 is TGTGCCAGCATCCGGACAGGGGAGAATCAGCCCCAGCATTTT. It is translated as CASIRTGENQPQHF.

This clone showed up just a few times. The chain links TRBV6-1 to TRBJ1-2; 9 nucleotides match TRBD1. The CDR3 contains 12 residues. Germline CDR1 reads MNHNS; CDR2 reads SASEGT. The V gene end was trimmed by 8 bases and the J gene end by 7 bases; junction bases not matched to a gene: 5. CDR3 sequence: CASLDRGGGYTF. The CDR3 coding sequence is TGTGCCAGCCTGGACAGGGGCGGTGGCTACACCTTC.

In this sample, this clone turned up once. The rearrangement joins TRBV13 to TRBJ2-5; D tentatively reads TRBD1 or TRBD2 (5 bases each). CDR3 size: 17 residues. Deletions cut 5 bases from V and 1 base from J, with 20 bases between. Per the germline V gene, CDR1 is PRHDT and CDR2 is FYEKMQ (reference sequence). CDR3 residues: CASSPTGAGTGQETQYF. In nucleotides, the CDR3 is TGTGCCAGCAGCCCCACGGGTGCGGGTACAGGCCAAGAGACCCAGTACTTC.

The J gene is TRBJ2-5, the V gene TRBV6-5; a weak D match, TRBD2 (5 bases). Trimming took off 8 bases at V and 6 bases at J, with 19 bases between the two ends. CDR3 length equals 14 residues. Germline V gives CDR1 MNHEY, CDR2 SVGAGI. This CDR3 reads CASVGSAAGKTQYF. The CDR3 DNA reads as TGTGCCAGCGTAGGTAGCGCCGCTGGAAAGACCCAGTACTTC.

The CDR3 spells CASSLSTSSGNTIYF. CDR3 DNA: TGCGCCAGCAGCTTGTCCACCAGCTCTGGAAACACCATATATTTT. This rearrangement joins TRBV5-1 to TRBJ1-3; no clear D. Germline V CDR1 and CDR2: SGHRS, YFSETQ. V dropped 1 base and J dropped 0 bases, with 8 bases sitting between them. CDR3 length: 15 amino acids.

This chain links TRBV7-9 with TRBJ1-4, with D possibly matching TRBD1 (5 bases). The CDR3 contains 14 residues. Germline values: CDR1 SEHNR, CDR2 FQNEAQ (reference sequence). The V gene lost 1 base and the J gene lost 4 bases, with 7 bases spanning the gap. The CDR3 here is CASSLGGGNEKLFF. The CDR3 DNA is TGTGCCAGCAGCTTAGGTGGGGGTAATGAAAAACTGTTTTTT. The complete variable domain, with remaining parts taken from reference TRBV7-9 and TRBJ1-4, reads DTGVSQNPRHKITKRGQNVTFRCDPISEHNRLYWYRQTLGQGPEFLTYFQNEAQLEKSRLLSDRFSAERPKGSFSTLEIQRTEQGDSAMYLCASSLGGGNEKLFFGSGTQLSVL.

This chain links TRBV28 with TRBJ1-6; 8 bases match TRBD1. V shed 5 bases, J shed 4 bases, and the junction held 1 base outside the gene matches. There are 14 residues in the CDR3. The germline CDR1 and CDR2 sequences are MDHEN and SYDVKM. The CDR3 DNA reads TGTGCCAGCAGTCGACAGGGGTATAATTCACCCCTCCACTTT. Translated: CASSRQGYNSPLHF.

The genes are TRBV6-5 and TRBJ2-2; D is undetermined. The CDR3 is 11 amino acids. The germline V gene encodes CDR1 MNHEY and CDR2 SVGAGI. Trimming cost V 7 bases and J 6 bases, with 6 bases left between them. CDR3 in DNA: TGTGCCAGCACCTCCGCCGGGGAGCTGTTTTTT. As protein: CASTSAGELFF.

CDR3 coding DNA: TGTGCCAGCAGTGGCGGGGATGGAGATACGCAGTATTTT. Its translation: CASSGGDGDTQYF. The V gene is TRBV27, the J gene TRBJ2-3; weak D call: TRBD2 (6 bases). Trimming cost V 5 bases and J 5 bases, with 11 bases left between them. The CDR3 loop spans 13 amino acids. The germline gives CDR1 MNHEY, CDR2 SMNVEV (reference sequence).

This clone came up once. The rearrangement links TRBV7-3 to TRBJ1-1; a weak D match, TRBD1 (5 bases). This CDR3 is 14 amino acids long. Germline V gene lookup returns CDR1 SGHTA and CDR2 FQGTGA. Deletions cut 8 bases from V and 2 bases from J, with 15 bases between. The CDR3 region is CASSSRGDNTEAFF. CDR3 bases: TGTGCCAGCTCCTCCCGGGGGGATAACACTGAAGCTTTCTTT.

This chain joins TRBV5-4 and TRBJ2-3; D may correspond to TRBD1 or TRBD2 (6 bases each). Trimming removed 5 bases from V and 0 bases from J, with 19 bases in between. Germline assignment: CDR1 SGHNT and CDR2 YYREEE (reference sequence). The CDR3 extends over 17 amino acids. The CDR3 loop reads CASRRGRGPVSTDTQYF. CDR3 sequence (DNA): TGTGCCAGCAGGCGGGGCCGGGGGCCCGTTAGCACAGATACGCAGTATTTT.

This clone has just one count. The chain recombines TRBV7-8 with TRBJ1-1, with D maybe TRBD1 (6 bases). Trimming left V 5 bases short and J 7 bases short, with 17 bases between. CDR1 and CDR2 (germline): SGHVS, FQNEAQ. This CDR3 region has 14 residues. DNA for the CDR3: TGTGCCAGCAGCCCTACAGGGTATCTCATTGAAGCTTTCTTT. Amino acids: CASSPTGYLIEAFF.